This is a list of T cell receptor beta chains from one sample in a study of blood T cell repertoires in COVID-19. Repertoires were generated with immunoSEQ multiplex PCR, while TCRdb's copy carries only in-frame clones and drops some. The data show 220,000 or so clones, with more than 70% seen just once and roughly 2% held by the top ten. Sequencing used PBMCs or T cells enriched from blood (not recorded which). These receptors were taken from a woman aged 45-60 years who had recovered from COVID-19. The CDR3 runs from the conserved cysteine through the conserved F or W. A D gene is named only where the DNA matches it firmly. Size values are once, few and many counts, or a class for expanded clones, and some rows have none.

>TRBJ1-5|-|-|TRBV12-3/TRBV12-4
CASSLVPTQPQHF
TGTGCCAGCAGTTTGGTCCCGACACAGCCCCAGCATTTT
>TRBJ1-5|TRBD1|-|TRBV2
CASTWTGGSNQPQHF
TGTGCCAGCACCTGGACAGGGGGCAGCAATCAGCCCCAGCATTTT
>TRBJ2-1|TRBD2|once|TRBV5-1
CASSPGLAGQQGLGLIF
TGCGCCAGCAGCCCGGGACTAGCGGGCCAGCAGGGCCTAGGGCTGATCTTC
>TRBJ1-2|TRBD1|-|TRBV29-1
CSVVPRAGQGAKGYTF
TGCAGCGTTGTTCCCAGGGCCGGACAGGGGGCTAAGGGCTACACCTTC
>TRBJ2-3|-|-|TRBV18
CASSLDRFTTDTQYF
TGTGCCAGCTCACTCGACAGGTTTACCACAGATACGCAGTATTTT
>TRBJ1-3|-|-|TRBV7-9
CASSLYGGPSGNTIYF
TGTGCCAGCAGCTTATACGGGGGGCCCTCTGGAAACACCATATATTTT
>TRBJ2-1|TRBD2|-|TRBV5-1
CASSAGGDNNEQFF
TGCGCCAGCAGCGCGGGAGGAGATAATAATGAGCAGTTCTTC
>TRBJ2-7|-|-|TRBV6-6
CASSYTSSYEQYF
TGTGCCAGCAGTTACACCAGCTCCTACGAGCAGTACTTC
>TRBJ1-5|-|few|TRBV19
CASRSGSNQPQHF
TGTGCCAGTCGGTCGGGTTCGAATCAGCCCCAGCATTTT
>TRBJ2-1|-|few|TRBV11-2
CASSPTGIEQFF
TGTGCCAGCAGCCCAACAGGGATTGAGCAGTTCTTC
>TRBJ1-2|-|-|TRBV6-1
CASSEGTGGSLGYTF
TGTGCCAGCAGTGAAGGGACGGGGGGGTCCCTTGGCTACACCTTC
>TRBJ2-1|TRBD2|-|TRBV20-1
CSASPLAGGSSYNEQFF
TGCAGTGCTAGTCCCTTAGCGGGAGGGAGCTCCTACAATGAGCAGTTCTTC
>TRBJ2-7|TRBD2|-|TRBV7-2
CASSPRGWEQYF
TGTGCCAGCAGCCCGCGGGGGTGGGAGCAGTACTTC
>TRBJ1-6|-|-|TRBV7-2
CASSPPMWTGVSSPLHF
TGTGCCAGCAGCCCCCCAATGTGGACGGGAGTTAGTTCACCCCTCCACTTT
>TRBJ1-2|-|-|TRBV6-5
CASSYHTAGNYGYTF
TGTGCCAGCAGTTACCACACGGCGGGGAACTATGGCTACACCTTC
>TRBJ1-1|TRBD1|-|TRBV6-1
CASSEGQGLAEAFF
TGTGCCAGCAGTGAGGGACAGGGTTTGGCTGAAGCTTTCTTT
>TRBJ1-5|-|-|TRBV2
CASSNRVFQPQHF
TGTGCCAGCTCAAACAGGGTGTTTCAGCCCCAGCATTTT
>TRBJ1-3|TRBD1|-|TRBV7-2
CASSLTGTGGNTIYF
TGTGCCAGCAGCCTCACGGGGACAGGGGGAAACACCATATATTTT
>TRBJ2-7|TRBD1|once|TRBV5-6
CASSLEGQNHEQYF
TGTGCCAGCAGCTTGGAGGGACAGAACCACGAGCAGTACTTC
>TRBJ1-1|TRBD1|-|TRBV11-2
CASSSGGNTEAFF
TGTGCCAGCAGCTCAGGGGGGAACACTGAAGCTTTCTTT
>TRBJ1-2|TRBD1|-|TRBV19
CASSPGTGWDYGYTF
TGTGCCAGTAGTCCCGGGACAGGGTGGGACTATGGCTACACCTTC
>TRBJ1-5|TRBD1|-|TRBV6-5
CASSPTGGSYQPQHF
TGTGCCAGCAGTCCCACAGGGGGCAGTTATCAGCCCCAGCATTTT
>TRBJ2-7|TRBD2|once|TRBV5-6
CASSLGLLGREVPYEQYF
TGTGCCAGCAGCTTGGGGCTTCTTGGGCGGGAGGTCCCCTACGAGCAGTACTTC